This TCR beta chain came from a study of blood T cells in healthy people across ages. The authors ran a second PCR of about 6 to 11 cycles using a sample-barcoded 5' primer and a J-beta primer mix. One entry per CDR3 protein results from TCRdb running MiXCR on the 5' RACE reads. The sample lists over a million distinct CDR3 sequences, 42% seen once, with roughly 7.7% in the top ten. V dropped 6 bases and J dropped 7; count of bases not matched to a gene: 19. The CDR3 spans 17 residues. CDR1 is LGHNT and CDR2 is FRNRAP in the germline V gene. Sequenced material: blood. J is TRBJ2-7 and V is TRBV12-5, with 9 bases that match TRBD2. This TCR came from a woman aged 18-29 years in good health. CDR3 sequence reads: CASGIRVLAGGRNEQYF. CDR3 nucleotide sequence: TGTGCTAGTGGGATTCGGGTACTGGCGGGAGGGCGGAATGAGCAGTACTTC.